The 22 T cell receptor beta chains listed next were all sequenced from one sample in a study of T-cell reconstitution after alpha-beta-depleted transplantation in children. Preparation of the TCRbeta library involved a method that used unique molecular identifiers. TCRdb re-called the PCR reads with MiXCR, one entry per CDR3 protein. The sample shows 700,000 to 950,000 distinct CDR3 sequences, roughly 15% of them seen only once. Source: PBMCs, mostly from graft donor cells, taken 360 days after TCRalphabeta/CD19-depleted stem cell transplant. The receptors stem from a male patient younger than 18 who had a stem cell transplant for acute lymphoblastic leukemia, so the T cells may come from the graft donor.

This clonotype has a handful of counts. CDR3 in amino acids: CASSSRARNSPLHF. For the CDR3, the DNA is TGTGCCAGCAGCTCCCGGGCAAGAAATTCACCCCTCCACTTT. The rearrangement links TRBV3-1 to TRBJ1-6, with D hard to call. Trimming left V 5 bases short and J 7 bases short, with 12 bases between. There are 14 residues in the CDR3. The V gene's germline CDR1 is LGHDT and CDR2 YNNKEL (reference sequence).

This clonotype came up many times. The rearrangement uses TRBV11-2 and TRBJ2-3; 10 nucleotides line up with TRBD1. The CDR3 contains 13 residues. V lost 4 bases and J lost 13; bases outside the gene matches: 8. Per germline, CDR1 SGHAT and CDR2 FQNNGV. This chain's CDR3 is CASSSFRDRGKYF. The CDR3 DNA reads TGTGCCAGCAGCTCATTCCGGGACAGGGGCAAGTATTTT.

The table lists this clonotype with many counts. V usage is TRBV5-6 and J usage is TRBJ2-3; 7 bases are shared with TRBD2. Trimming cost V 4 bases and J 6 bases; bases outside gene matches: 14. CDR3 length: 16 amino acids. Germline V gives CDR1 SGHDT, CDR2 YYEEEE. The CDR3 region is CASSTPGLRPTDTQYF. The CDR3 coding sequence is TGTGCCAGCAGCACTCCGGGACTACGACCCACGGATACGCAGTATTTT.

This clonotype was seen a few times. The chain is built from TRBV6-2 or TRBV6-3 and TRBJ2-1, with TRBD2 matching over 11 bases. The CDR3 covers 16 residues. After removal of 4 bases from V and 10 bases from J, the junction contained 12 bases not matched to a gene. Germline V gene lookup returns CDR1 MNHEY and CDR2 SVGEGT. In DNA form, the CDR3 reads TGTGCCAGCAGTTGGGTACTAGCGGGAGTTTTAGGGGAGCAGTTCTTC. Its protein is CASSWVLAGVLGEQFF.

This clonotype was detected ten times or more. This rearrangement joins TRBV10-2 to TRBJ2-6; D gene ambiguous. Germline V gene data show CDR1 as WSHSY and CDR2 as SAAADI. V lost 8 bases to trimming and J lost 4 bases, with 9 bases between them. The CDR3 has 13 amino acids. DNA for the CDR3: TGCGCCAGCTGCCGATCCGGGGCCAACGTCCTGACTTTC. Protein product: CASCRSGANVLTF.

The table lists this clonotype with a few counts. The genes are TRBV9 and TRBJ2-3; 13 positions agree with TRBD2. J was trimmed by 2 bases and V by 2 bases; bases with no gene match: 14. Looked up from germline, CDR1 is SGDLS and CDR2 is YYNGEE. There are 20 residues in the CDR3. CDR3 DNA sequence: TGTGCCAGCAGCGTGGGGGCGTTGGGACTAGCGGGATGGGCCACAGATACGCAGTATTTT. Amino acids: CASSVGALGLAGWATDTQYF.

The rearrangement joins TRBV7-9 to TRBJ1-1; D is unresolved. This CDR3 region has 14 residues. From germline, CDR1 is SEHNR and CDR2 FQNEAQ (reference sequence). V was cut by 4 bases and J by 4 bases, with 13 bases left in between. The CDR3 bases are TGTGCCAGCAGCTGGACGGAAATGAGCACTGAAGCTTTCTTT. Its translation: CASSWTEMSTEAFF.

The chain recombines TRBV20-1 with TRBJ2-2; a possible D gene is TRBD2 (6 bases). CDR3 size: 13 residues. Germline V gene data show CDR1 as DFQATT and CDR2 as SNEGSKA (reference sequence). Between the trimmed V and J ends, which lost 6 bases and 5 bases, there was a span of 13 bases. CDR3 DNA: TGCAGTGCCCCTCGTGGGGGGACCGGGGAGCTGTTTTTT. It yields the protein CSAPRGGTGELFF.

J is TRBJ2-2 and V is TRBV11-2; 8 nucleotides agree with TRBD2. CDR3 length: 17 amino acids. CDR1 and CDR2 (germline): SGHAT, FQNNGV. V lost 5 bases and J lost 0; bases outside the gene matches: 8. The CDR3 loop is CASSPFTSGPNTGELFF. The CDR3 DNA follows: TGTGCCAGCAGCCCCTTCACTAGCGGCCCGAACACCGGGGAGCTGTTTTTT. The full variable domain, completed using reference TRBV11-2 and TRBJ2-2, is EAGVAQSPRYKIIEKRQSVAFWCNPISGHATLYWYQQILGQGPKLLIQFQNNGVVDDSQLPKDRFSAERLKGVDSTLKIQPAKLEDSAVYLCASSPFTSGPNTGELFFGEGSRLTVL.

The chain uses TRBV7-2 and TRBJ1-2; the match to TRBD1 covers 9 bases. The CDR3 sequence is 15 residues long. V was pared by 5 bases and J by 4 bases, with 8 bases of the junction left unmatched. CDR1 and CDR2 (germline): SGHTA, FQGNSA. CDR3 amino acids: CASSLGQGYAYGYTF. CDR3 DNA sequence: TGTGCCAGCAGCCTGGGACAGGGATACGCCTATGGCTACACCTTC. The variable domain in full, completed from reference TRBV7-2 and TRBJ1-2, reads GAGVSQSPSNKVTEKGKDVELRCDPISGHTALYWYRQSLGQGLEFLIYFQGNSAPDKSGLPSDRFSAERTGGSVSTLTIQRTQQEDSAVYLCASSLGQGYAYGYTFGSGTRLTVV.

This clonotype appeared a few times. The rearrangement links TRBV7-9 to TRBJ2-5, with 10 bases matching TRBD2. V gave up 7 bases and J gave up 7 bases; unmatched junction bases: 9. The CDR3 spans 14 residues. CDR1 is SEHNR and CDR2 is FQNEAQ in the germline V gene (reference sequence). CDR3 in amino acids: CASTRTSGFGTQYF. In DNA, the CDR3 is TGTGCCAGCACCCGGACTAGCGGATTTGGGACCCAGTACTTC.

The genes are TRBV7-3 and TRBJ1-4, with D possibly matching TRBD1 (5 bases). There are 15 residues in the CDR3. The V end lost 1 base, the J end lost 3 bases, and 9 bases lay between the germline ends. CDR1 and CDR2 from the germline V gene are SGHTA and FQGTGA. The CDR3 nucleotides are TGTGCCAGCAGCTTAATGGGGGGATCTAATGAAAAACTGTTTTTT. It translates to CASSLMGGSNEKLFF. The whole variable domain, remainder taken from reference TRBV7-3 and TRBJ1-4, is GAGVSQTPSNKVTEKGKYVELRCDPISGHTALYWYRQSLGQGPEFLIYFQGTGAADDSGLPNDRFFAVRPEGSVSTLKIQRTERGDSAVYLCASSLMGGSNEKLFFGSGTQLSVL.

The chain is built from TRBV25-1 and TRBJ1-2; tentative D call: TRBD1 (6 bases). CDR3 size: 12 residues. Trimming shortened V by 2 bases and J by 9 bases, and 10 bases separated the two germline ends. In germline, CDR1 is MGHDK, CDR2 SYGVNS. Written as DNA, the CDR3 is TGTGCCAGCAGTGAACTAACAGGGAGCTACACCTTC. Translated, it gives CASSELTGSYTF.

V usage is TRBV29-1 and J usage is TRBJ2-3; D unclear. Germline lookup yields CDR1 SQVTM and CDR2 ANQGSEA. The CDR3 has 13 amino acids. The V end was cut by 8 bases, the J end by 3 bases, with 15 bases between. The CDR3 spells CSLSHRGTDTQYF. CDR3 coding DNA: TGCAGCCTTTCCCACCGAGGAACAGATACGCAGTATTTT.

This rearrangement joins TRBV11-2 to TRBJ2-1; a possible D gene is TRBD1 (7 bases). CDR1 is SGHAT, CDR2 FQNNGV, per germline. This CDR3 comprises 15 residues. Between the trimmed V and J ends, which lost 0 bases and 8 bases, there was a span of 14 bases. The CDR3 protein is CASSLEGRGADEQFF. As DNA, the CDR3 is TGTGCCAGCAGCTTAGAGGGCAGGGGGGCGGATGAGCAGTTCTTC.

This clonotype has just a few counts. The chain combines TRBV4-1 with TRBJ2-1; TRBD2 aligns across 9 bases. J was trimmed by 7 bases and V by 10 bases; bases with no gene match: 14. Germline V gene lookup returns CDR1 MGHRA and CDR2 YSYEKL. This CDR3 spans 15 amino acids. DNA for the CDR3: TGCGCCACCGGCGGGGCTAGCGGGACGCTAAATGAGCAGTTCTTC. Translating gives CATGGASGTLNEQFF.

This clonotype was detected ten times or more. The chain is built from TRBV4-2 and TRBJ2-1; 7 nucleotides match TRBD2. Germline-derived CDR1 and CDR2 are LGHNA and YNFKEQ. The J segment lost 7 bases and the V segment lost 1 base, leaving 10 bases of the junction unmatched. The CDR3 consists of 16 residues. CDR3: CASSQGGASGLNEQFF. CDR3 nucleotides: TGTGCCAGCAGCCAAGGAGGGGCTAGCGGACTTAATGAGCAGTTCTTC.

This clonotype was seen more than once but under ten times. V and J are TRBV20-1 and TRBJ2-1; D is unclear. This CDR3 contains 12 residues. V was trimmed by 6 bases and J by 4 bases, leaving 10 bases between them. The germline V gene has CDR1 DFQATT and CDR2 SNEGSKA (reference sequence). Written as DNA, the CDR3 is TGCAGTGCCCAGTGGGGTTACAATGAGCAGTTCTTC. It is translated as CSAQWGYNEQFF.

This clonotype was detected only once. CDR3 in amino acids: CASSSSPGSYNEQFF. The CDR3 region has the DNA TGTGCCAGCAGCTCGTCTCCCGGGTCCTACAATGAGCAGTTCTTC. J is TRBJ2-1 and V is TRBV7-2; D gene unclear. Trimming shortened V by 4 bases and J by 1 base, and 11 bases separated the two germline ends. The CDR3 consists of 15 residues. Germline V gene data show CDR1 as SGHTA and CDR2 as FQGNSA.

The chain combines TRBV15 with TRBJ2-4, with D possibly matching TRBD1 (5 bases). V lost 2 bases to trimming and J lost 0 bases, with 11 bases between them. The CDR3 contains 16 residues. CDR1 LNHNV and CDR2 YYDKDF come from the germline V gene (reference sequence). CDR3 DNA sequence: TGTGCCACCAGCAGACAGGGCGAACTAGCCAAAAACATTCAGTACTTC. It is translated as CATSRQGELAKNIQYF.

This clonotype occurred many times. The rearrangement links TRBV29-1 to TRBJ1-1; no clear D. Germline V gene lookup returns CDR1 SQVTM and CDR2 ANQGSEA. This CDR3 is 13 amino acids long. Trimming removed 4 bases from V and 1 base from J, with 10 bases in between. The CDR3 DNA is TGCAGCGTTGTAGTGGGTACGAACACTGAAGCTTTCTTT. Its protein product is CSVVVGTNTEAFF.

This clonotype was counted only a few times. The chain employs TRBV12-3 or TRBV12-4 and TRBJ2-7, with TRBD1 as a possible D gene (5 bases). The length of the CDR3 is 14 residues. V was clipped by 8 bases and J by 7 bases, with 21 bases between them. The CDR3: CASSPTVPLGEQYF. The CDR3 region has the DNA TGTGCCAGCTCACCGACAGTACCCCTCGGAGAGCAGTACTTC.